The next 5 T cell receptor beta chains were all read from a single sample in a study of CD8+ T cells in alopecia areata. Reverse transcribed after extraction, RNA yielded cDNA as the sequencing template. TCRdb's copy holds only in-frame clones and misses some; the assay was immunoSEQ multiplex PCR. The table lists approximately 280,000 clones, 58% of them singletons, with about 1.7% in the top ten. Treatment here: oral pan-JAK inhibitor, 5-10 mg twice daily. Source: CD4+ T cells sorted from blood, taken at week 24, from a patient treated with tofacitinib. Every receptor here comes from a human donor with alopecia areata.

Of note for this clone: Other DNA sequences in this specimen translate into the identical CDR3. The CDR3: CASSYAGSYGYTF. CDR3 nucleotide sequence: TGTGCCAGCAGTTACGCGGGAAGCTATGGCTACACCTTC. This rearrangement joins TRBV6-5 to TRBJ1-2; no firm D call. CDR3 length equals 13 residues. In germline, CDR1 is MNHEY, CDR2 SVGAGI. V gave up 2 bases and J gave up 4 bases, with 8 bases separating them.

Only a few counts were recorded for this clone. The chain carries TRBV4-1 and TRBJ2-6; 13 nucleotides agree with TRBD2. J was trimmed by 2 bases and V by 1 base; bases with no gene match: 5. Germline V gene data show CDR1 as MGHRA and CDR2 as YSYEKL. There are 19 residues in the CDR3. The CDR3 DNA reads TGCGCCAGCAGCCAAGGCTGGACTAGCGGGGGACCTGGGGCCAACGTCCTGACTTTC. Translation gives CASSQGWTSGGPGANVLTF.

The chain is built from TRBV30 and TRBJ1-2; D not resolved. V lost 4 bases, J lost 2 bases, and 8 bases lay in between. The CDR3 totals 12 residues. Germline V gene sequence: CDR1 GTSNPN, CDR2 SVGIG (reference sequence). The CDR3 loop is CAWNSRNYGYTF. CDR3 nucleotides: TGTGCCTGGAATTCGAGGAACTATGGCTACACCTTC.

The chain combines TRBV5-6 with TRBJ2-6; no clear D. Germline-derived CDR1 and CDR2 are SGHDT and YYEEEE. The CDR3 is 15 residues long. V lost 4 bases, J lost 1 base, and 9 bases lay in between. The CDR3 DNA reads TGTGCCAGCAGCCCTCAGCTATCTGGGGCCAACGTCCTGACTTTC. Its translation: CASSPQLSGANVLTF.

In its sample, this clone was seen once. V and J are TRBV29-1 and TRBJ1-1; 9 bases match TRBD1. CDR1 is SQVTM, CDR2 ANQGSEA, per germline. The CDR3 runs to 11 residues. The V and J ends lost 7 bases and 6 bases, in that order; junction bases with no gene match: 3. CDR3 protein: CSGTGAAEAFF. In DNA form, the CDR3 reads TGCAGCGGGACAGGGGCGGCTGAAGCTTTCTTT.